One sample yielded the 6 T cell receptor beta chains listed below, sequenced in a study of shared T cell receptors in the human thymus. Generated by immunoSEQ multiplex PCR, the TCRdb table keeps only in-frame clones and is missing some. The sample yields roughly 700,000 clones, 85% to 90% seen once. The same data also went into a second study, on human thymus T cells.

Sequences were obtained from thymocytes. The source is a boy less than two years old with a congenital heart defect.

A single count supports this clone. V usage is TRBV5-5 and J usage is TRBJ2-7; possibly TRBD1 for D (6 bases). V lost 4 bases, J lost 3 bases, and 14 bases lay in between. CDR1 SGHKS and CDR2 YYEKEE come from the germline V gene (reference sequence). There are 14 residues in the CDR3. The CDR3 coding sequence is TGTGCCAGCAGCGTGAGACAGGACGGCTACGAGCAGTACTTC. It specifies CASSVRQDGYEQYF. The whole variable domain, remainder taken from reference TRBV5-5 and TRBJ2-7, is DAGVTQSPTHLIKTRGQQVTLRCSPISGHKSVSWYQQVLGQGPQFIFQYYEKEERGRGNFPDRFSARQFPNYSSELNVNALLLGDSALYLCASSVRQDGYEQYFGPGTRLTVT.

The chain combines TRBV15 with TRBJ2-7; 7 nucleotides agree with TRBD1. Germline V gives CDR1 LNHNV, CDR2 YYDKDF (reference sequence). The CDR3 is made up of 17 amino acids. V lost 1 base to trimming and J lost 2 bases; unmatched junction nucleotides: 11. In nucleotides, the CDR3 is TGTGCCACCAGCAGAGTTAGTACAGGGGCGACTCCCTACGAGCAGTACTTC. This encodes CATSRVSTGATPYEQYF.

This clone was detected a few times. The rearrangement links TRBV5-4 to TRBJ1-4; 11 bases fit TRBD1. The CDR3 is 14 residues long. Per germline, CDR1 SGHNT and CDR2 YYREEE (reference sequence). V lost 4 bases, J lost 7 bases, and 3 bases stayed unmatched. The CDR3 sequence: CASSPGTGGEKLFF. The DNA for the CDR3 is TGTGCCAGCAGCCCTGGGACAGGGGGTGAAAAACTGTTTTTT. Full variable domain (missing parts from reference TRBV5-4 and TRBJ1-4): ETGVTQSPTHLIKTRGQQVTLRCSSQSGHNTVSWYQQALGQGPQFIFQYYREEENGRGNFPPRFSGLQFPNYSSELNVNALELDDSALYLCASSPGTGGEKLFFGSGTQLSVL.

The sample holds a few counts of this clone. This chain joins TRBV7-2 and TRBJ2-5; a weak D match, TRBD1 (6 bases). The ends were cut back, 5 bases at V and 0 bases at J, with 16 bases in the middle. CDR3 length: 16 amino acids. CDR1 is SGHTA, CDR2 FQGNSA, per germline. CDR3 residues: CASSAGDIRDQETQYF. CDR3 in DNA: TGTGCCAGCAGCGCCGGGGACATCCGAGACCAAGAGACCCAGTACTTC.

The J gene is TRBJ2-3, the V gene TRBV14; 9 nucleotides agree with TRBD1. CDR3 length equals 18 residues. Trimming at V came to 6 bases and at J to 1 base, leaving 14 bases not matched to a gene. Looked up from germline, CDR1 is SGHDN and CDR2 is FVKESK. This chain's CDR3 is CASSPDRGWGHRTDTQYF. The CDR3 DNA reads TGTGCCAGCAGTCCGGACAGGGGTTGGGGCCACCGCACAGATACGCAGTATTTT.

The chain carries TRBV10-2 and TRBJ2-1; D perhaps matches TRBD1 (7 bases). This CDR3 comprises 15 residues. Germline assignment: CDR1 WSHSY and CDR2 SAAADI. Trimming took 4 bases from V and 7 from J, leaving 17 bases between them. CDR3 DNA: TGCGCCAGCAGTGCGGGGCGGGACAGACGTAATGAGCAGTTCTTC. The encoded protein is CASSAGRDRRNEQFF.